This T cell receptor beta chain was obtained from a study of cytomegalovirus exposure and HLA in healthy donors. In the study overall: From about 180 million T cells, an earlier analysis saw 90 million to 130 million unique TCR beta sequences.

The germline CDR1 and CDR2 sequences are SGHNT and YYREEE (reference sequence). V lost 4 bases and J lost 4; bases outside the gene matches: 6. This CDR3 contains 16 residues. The PCR ran on 60 Vbeta and 13 Jbeta primers. Generated by immunoSEQ multiplex PCR, the TCRdb table keeps only in-frame clones and is missing some. This sample has about 160,000 clones, with about 75% found just once. As for the donors, each was a healthy bone marrow donor. The donors, nominally healthy at sampling, likely had unrecorded immune exposures. The chain links TRBV5-4 to TRBJ2-3; 13 nucleotides align to TRBD2. The receptor's source is a woman between 50 and 59 years old in good health and CMV-seropositive. Sequencing used PBMCs. The CDR3 is CASSSGLAGAADTQYF. CDR3 bases: TGTGCCAGCAGCAGCGGACTAGCGGGAGCCGCAGATACGCAGTATTTT.